This T cell receptor beta chain was profiled in a study of T cell changes during pregnancy in multiple sclerosis. The V end lost 7 bases, the J end lost 8 bases, and 20 bases lay between the germline ends. The germline V gene encodes CDR1 SQVTM and CDR2 ANQGSEA. This CDR3 comprises 13 residues. TCRdb keeps only in-frame clones here, not all; method: immunoSEQ multiplex PCR. The sample has about 130,000 clones; 95% to 98% are singletons. This clone was recorded only once. This TCR derives from a female donor with multiple sclerosis, enrolled in a pregnancy study. The sequencing here drew on peripheral blood, taken after pregnancy. The genes are TRBV29-1 and TRBJ1-2; perhaps TRBD1 as D (6 bases). CDR3 protein: CSAHPGGGWGYTF. The CDR3 nucleotides are TGCAGCGCCCACCCTGGGGGGGGCTGGGGCTACACCTTC.